This T cell receptor (beta chain) appears in the sequencing data of a study of T-cell memory formation after mild COVID-19. On the study more broadly: Largely donor-specific sequence clusters came from a couple of donors.

On this clonotype itself: What it recognizes is unknown.

The CDR3 has 15 amino acids. Germline-derived CDR1 and CDR2 are MNHEY and SVGAGI. V lost 0 bases and J lost 4, with 12 bases in between. TCR alpha and TCR beta cDNA libraries with sample barcodes and UMIs came from 5'RACE using constant-segment primers. TCRdb ran MiXCR on the 5' RACE reads and lists one entry per CDR3 protein. The repertoire holds about 290,000 distinct CDR3 sequences, with about 16% as singletons. Study-wide results and caveats: CM and EM subsets held most contracting CD4+ clones; EMRA held CD8+ ones.

The rearrangement joins TRBV6-5 to TRBJ1-1; D is undetermined. This sequence originates from a man between 18 and 29 years old who had mild COVID-19 (a few samples of this study predate the infection). Cell type and time point are not known. Sequences were obtained from PBMCs or a T cell subset sorted from them (not recorded which). The CDR3 reads CASSYSSNLGTEAFF. CDR3 DNA: TGTGCCAGCAGTTACTCGAGTAATTTGGGCACTGAAGCTTTCTTT.